The 14 T cell receptor beta chains presented below share a single source sample, sequenced in a study of somatic mutations in cytotoxic T cells in rheumatoid arthritis. The assay was immunoSEQ multiplex PCR, and TCRdb's table has in-frame clones only and misses some. Altogether thousands of clones are present, roughly 70% being singletons, with the ten largest covering around 43%. Sequenced material: CD8+ T cells sorted from blood. Receptors were obtained from a man aged 40-50 years in good health.

The chain carries TRBV5-6 and TRBJ2-1, with D possibly being TRBD1 (6 bases). This CDR3 has 14 residues. Germline V gene lookup returns CDR1 SGHDT and CDR2 YYEEEE. V lost 2 bases and J lost 4, with 10 bases in between. This CDR3 is CASSFGQFYNEQFF. DNA of the CDR3: TGTGCCAGCAGCTTTGGACAGTTTTACAATGAGCAGTTCTTC.

The chain carries TRBV5-1 and TRBJ1-1; 10 bases line up with TRBD1. This CDR3 has 17 residues. The V gene end was trimmed by 4 bases and the J gene end by 1 base; junction bases not matched to a gene: 10. Germline V gene data show CDR1 as SGHRS and CDR2 as YFSETQ. Here the CDR3 DNA reads TGCGCCAGCAGCCCACTTCGGGACAGGGGCCAGAACACTGAAGCTTTCTTT. It encodes CASSPLRDRGQNTEAFF.

This clone occurred once. The chain joins TRBV27 to TRBJ1-4, with 7 bases fitting TRBD1. The junction had 6 bases not matched to a gene; V was cut back by 5 bases and J by 3 bases. CDR1 MNHEY and CDR2 SMNVEV come from the germline V gene (reference sequence). This CDR3 comprises 15 residues. The CDR3 sequence is CASSPLTGANEKLFF. CDR3 sequence (DNA): TGTGCCAGCAGTCCTCTAACAGGGGCTAATGAAAAACTGTTTTTT. The whole variable domain, filled in from reference TRBV27 and TRBJ1-4, reads EAQVTQNPRYLITVTGKKLTVTCSQNMNHEYMSWYRQDPGLGLRQIYYSMNVEVTDKGDVPEGYKVSRKEKRNFPLILESPSPNQTSLYFCASSPLTGANEKLFFGSGTQLSVL.

V usage is TRBV18 and J usage is TRBJ1-6, with 7 nucleotides matching TRBD1. Germline V gene lookup returns CDR1 KGHSH and CDR2 LQKENI. The V and J ends lost 3 bases and 9 bases, in that order; junction bases with no gene match: 5. This CDR3 comprises 14 residues. The CDR3 here is CASSPGQGGSPLHF. DNA for the CDR3: TGTGCCAGCTCACCTGGCCAGGGGGGTTCACCCCTCCACTTT.

The genes are TRBV6-1 and TRBJ2-2; TRBD1 might be the D (5 bases). The length of the CDR3 is 16 residues. V was clipped by 0 bases and J by 2 bases, with 10 bases between them. Germline values: CDR1 MNHNS, CDR2 SASEGT. The DNA for the CDR3 is TGTGCCAGCAGTGAAGCGCGCGGACAAAACACCGGGGAGCTGTTTTTT. Translating gives CASSEARGQNTGELFF.

This rearrangement joins TRBV27 to TRBJ2-7, with 9 positions matching TRBD1. This CDR3 comprises 15 residues. Losses at the gene ends were 4 bases for V and 2 bases for J; bases not matched to a gene: 6. Germline CDR1 reads MNHEY; CDR2 reads SMNVEV (reference sequence). CDR3 nucleotide sequence: TGTGCCAGCAGTTCAAGGGGGACAGGGACCTACGAGCAGTACGTC. This gives the protein CASSSRGTGTYEQYV.

This clone was found a few times. The chain uses TRBV2 and TRBJ1-1, with a possible D match to TRBD1 (6 bases). V gave up 8 bases and J gave up 0 bases, with 13 bases separating them. Germline V gives CDR1 SNHLY, CDR2 FYNNEI. The CDR3 runs to 14 residues. This CDR3 reads CASGNRDLNTEAFF. DNA for the CDR3: TGTGCCAGCGGAAACAGGGACCTGAACACTGAAGCTTTCTTT.

This rearrangement joins TRBV5-1 to TRBJ2-7, with 9 bases identical to TRBD1. The ends lost 4 bases at V and 1 base at J; junction bases unmatched: 6. The germline V gene encodes CDR1 SGHRS and CDR2 YFSETQ. The CDR3 extends over 15 amino acids. CDR3 region: CASSPPGTGSYEQYF. The CDR3 coding sequence is TGCGCCAGCAGCCCCCCCGGGACAGGGTCCTACGAGCAGTACTTC.

The V gene is TRBV29-1, the J gene TRBJ1-1; D ambiguous. The CDR3 contains 11 residues. Germline V lookup: CDR1 SQVTM, CDR2 ANQGSEA. Trimming stripped 7 bases from V and 4 bases from J, with 10 bases between. CDR3 DNA sequence: TGCAGCGCCCATGGGTCCACTGAAGCTTTCTTT. Amino acids: CSAHGSTEAFF.

J is TRBJ2-7 and V is TRBV7-6, with D perhaps given as TRBD1 or TRBD2 (5 bases each). Trimming took 1 base from V and 6 from J, leaving 13 bases between them. This CDR3 region has 14 residues. Germline CDR1 SGHVS, CDR2 FNYEAQ. CDR3 DNA sequence: TGTGCCAGCAGCTTAGGGGGGATGGGGGTCGAGCAGTACTTC. Its translation: CASSLGGMGVEQYF.

The V call is TRBV15, the J call TRBJ1-3, with D unresolved. The CDR3 is 15 amino acids. The V end was cut by 4 bases, the J end by 0 bases, with 10 bases between. Germline lookup yields CDR1 LNHNV and CDR2 YYDKDF (reference sequence). CDR3 bases: TGTGCCACCAGCATCCAGGTCCGCTCTGGAAACACCATATATTTT. As protein: CATSIQVRSGNTIYF. Drawing the rest from reference TRBV15 and TRBJ1-3, the complete variable domain is DAMVIQNPRYQVTQFGKPVTLSCSQTLNHNVMYWYQQKSSQAPKLLFHYYDKDFNNEADTPDNFQSRRPNTSFCFLDIRSPGLGDTAMYLCATSIQVRSGNTIYFGEGSWLTVV.

There are a few counts of this clone. This chain links TRBV10-3 with TRBJ2-6; 10 positions agree with TRBD1. With V trimmed by 6 bases and J by 0 bases, 2 bases remained unmatched. Germline V gene data show CDR1 as ENHRY and CDR2 as SYGVKD. The CDR3 is made up of 16 amino acids. DNA of the CDR3: TGTGCCATCAGCTGGACAGGGGGCTCTGGGGCCAACGTCCTGACTTTC. Amino acid sequence: CAISWTGGSGANVLTF.

The rearrangement joins TRBV5-7 to TRBJ2-1, with D possibly TRBD2 on 7 matching bases. TRBV5-7 belongs to the ORF category, with a function that is uncertain. Trimming shortened V by 7 bases and J by 1 base, and 18 bases separated the two germline ends. The CDR3 has 16 residues. Here the CDR3 reads CASATRGQGSYNEQFF. DNA of the CDR3: TGTGCCAGCGCCACGCGGGGGCAGGGTTCCTACAATGAGCAGTTCTTC.

V is TRBV5-6 and J is TRBJ2-3; TRBD1 matches 7 bases. V dropped 5 bases and J dropped 5; count of bases not matched to a gene: 14. CDR1 and CDR2 (germline): SGHDT, YYEEEE. The CDR3 is 16 residues long. In nucleotides, the CDR3 is TGTGCCAGCAGACTACAAAGGGACAGCTTAATAGATACGCAGTATTTT. Translating gives CASRLQRDSLIDTQYF.